This TCR beta chain came from a study of blood T cell repertoires in COVID-19. Looking at the study overall: PBMCs, B-cell-depleted T cells, or T cells were the source of the cDNA or gDNA that made up the material.

Measured with immunoSEQ multiplex PCR; TCRdb has only the in-frame clones, and not every one. This table has some 170,000 clones, 65% to 90% appearing once. Recruits, aged about 18 to 95 years, lived in 20 to 30 US areas. This clonotype was obtained from a man aged 50-60 years who had recovered from COVID-19. Material: PBMCs or T cells enriched from blood (not recorded which).

This CDR3 reads CASSYRTGYEQYF. The CDR3 DNA reads as TGTGCCAGCAGTTACCGAACAGGGTACGAGCAGTACTTC. The chain recombines TRBV6-5 with TRBJ2-7; maybe TRBD1 (6 bases). The CDR3 is made up of 13 amino acids. Germline CDR1 and CDR2: MNHEY and SVGAGI. Trimming removed 2 bases at V and 4 bases at J, with 9 bases between.